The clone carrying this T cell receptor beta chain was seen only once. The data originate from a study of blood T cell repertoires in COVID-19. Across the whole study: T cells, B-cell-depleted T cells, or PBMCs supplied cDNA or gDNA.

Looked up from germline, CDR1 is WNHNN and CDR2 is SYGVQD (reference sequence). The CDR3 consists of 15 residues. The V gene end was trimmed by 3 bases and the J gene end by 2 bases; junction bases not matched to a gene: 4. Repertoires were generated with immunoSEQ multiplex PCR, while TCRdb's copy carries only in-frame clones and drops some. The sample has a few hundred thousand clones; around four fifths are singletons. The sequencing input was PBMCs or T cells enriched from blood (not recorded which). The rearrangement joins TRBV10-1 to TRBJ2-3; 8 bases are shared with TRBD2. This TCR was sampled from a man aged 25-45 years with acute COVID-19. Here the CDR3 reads CASSDWRGDTDTQYF. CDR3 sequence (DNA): TGCGCCAGCAGTGACTGGCGGGGGGACACAGATACGCAGTATTTT.